A single sample is the source of the 17 T cell receptor beta chains below, sequenced in a study of post-analysis software for immune sequencing data. Their antigen targets remain unknown. TCR beta cDNA libraries included unique molecular identifiers. From the PCR reads, TCRdb called clonotypes with MiXCR, one entry per CDR3 protein. This table holds 150,000 to 200,000 distinct CDR3 sequences, 30% found once. Study-level findings and limits: Five TRBV segments, including TRBV5-6, TRBV5-1 and TRBV20-1, were more frequent in patients than controls.

The sample taken for sequencing was blood. The receptors originated from a girl aged 10 to 17 with multiple sclerosis.

Details on this clonotype: Just one base apart from a much larger clone, this may be a read error. V gene TRBV6-5 combines with J gene TRBJ2-7; TRBD2 might be the D (5 bases). Trimming shortened V by 8 bases and J by 7 bases, and 18 bases separated the two germline ends. The length of the CDR3 is 13 residues. Germline CDR1 reads MNHEY; CDR2 reads SVGAGI. CDR3 in DNA: TGTGCCAGCGGCGGCCCCGACTACAATGAGCAGTACTTC. Protein: CASGGPDYNEQYF.

Ten or more counts support this clonotype. The V gene is TRBV4-1, the J gene TRBJ2-3, with D perhaps matching TRBD2 (6 bases). Germline V CDR1 and CDR2: MGHRA, YSYEKL. This CDR3 comprises 14 residues. V was cut by 6 bases and J by 6 bases, with 16 bases left in between. CDR3 bases: TGCGCCAGCAGAACTCCCGGGAGACGGGATACGCAGTATTTT. As protein: CASRTPGRRDTQYF.

CDR3 sequence reads: CSARDGYMLSYEQYF. The CDR3 bases are TGCAGTGCTAGAGATGGATACATGCTCTCCTACGAGCAGTACTTC. The chain is built from TRBV20-1 and TRBJ2-7; D is uncertain. The CDR3 contains 15 residues. V dropped 0 bases and J dropped 0 bases, with 12 bases sitting between them. Germline CDR1 and CDR2: DFQATT and SNEGSKA (reference sequence).

Here the CDR3 DNA reads TGTGCCAGCACCATGGACAGTGAAGCTTTCTTT. It codes for CASTMDSEAFF. The genes are TRBV2 and TRBJ1-1; D possibly corresponds to TRBD1 (6 bases). The germline V and J ends were trimmed by 7 bases and 7 bases, with 10 bases remaining between them. CDR1 is SNHLY, CDR2 FYNNEI, per germline. This CDR3 comprises 11 residues.

This clonotype occurred once. The junction differs from germline at one of its ends, possibly a read error. The gene calls are TRBV10-1 and TRBJ2-7, with D perhaps TRBD2 (6 bases). Germline V CDR1 and CDR2: WNHNN, SYGVQD (reference sequence). The CDR3 is 14 residues long. The CDR3 nucleotides are TGTGCCGGCAGTGCTAGCGCCATTGCCTACGAGCAGTACTTC. Amino acid sequence: CAGSASAIAYEQYF.

In its sample, this clonotype was seen many times. The genes are TRBV14 and TRBJ1-1, with TRBD1 identical over 11 bases. Germline V CDR1 and CDR2: SGHDN, FVKESK. The CDR3 runs 14 residues. V lost 4 bases to trimming and J lost 6 bases; unmatched junction nucleotides: 4. CDR3 sequence (DNA): TGTGCCAGCAGCCCCTTGGGACAGGGGGCTGAAGCTTTCTTT. This translates into CASSPLGQGAEAFF.

J is TRBJ2-1 and V is TRBV5-1; the D gene is possibly TRBD2 (6 bases). Germline CDR1 and CDR2: SGHRS and YFSETQ. V lost 0 bases and J lost 4, with 11 bases in between. The CDR3 sequence is 15 residues long. The DNA of the CDR3 is TGCGCCAGCAGCTTGGAACTCGCGGGATACAATGAGCAGTTCTTC. This sequence encodes CASSLELAGYNEQFF.

The chain couples TRBV13 to TRBJ2-7; unclear D gene. The V end was cut by 0 bases, the J end by 2 bases, with 8 bases between. The CDR3 spans 14 residues. CDR1 and CDR2 from the germline V gene are PRHDT and FYEKMQ (reference sequence). DNA of the CDR3: TGTGCCAGCAGCTTAGGGGTAGGGACCTACGAGCAGTACTTC. Amino acids: CASSLGVGTYEQYF.

This clonotype was counted many times. V is TRBV12-3 or TRBV12-4 and J is TRBJ2-7; TRBD1 agrees at 9 bases. V lost 5 bases to trimming and J lost 4 bases; unmatched junction nucleotides: 12. The CDR3 length is 16 residues. The CDR3 sequence: CASSPRGGQGGYEQYF. The CDR3 region has the DNA TGTGCCAGCAGTCCAAGGGGGGGACAGGGAGGTTACGAGCAGTACTTC.

This clonotype has a count of ten or more. V is TRBV29-1 and J is TRBJ1-2, with D hard to call. Looked up from germline, CDR1 is SQVTM and CDR2 is ANQGSEA. V lost 1 base and J lost 5, with 8 bases in between. The CDR3 has 12 amino acids. CDR3 loop: CSVEVEGYGYTF. DNA of the CDR3: TGCAGCGTTGAAGTCGAGGGATATGGCTACACCTTC.

The gene calls are TRBV3-1 and TRBJ1-1; the match to TRBD1 covers 9 bases. Unmatched junction bases numbered 9, after V lost 4 bases and J lost 9 bases. This CDR3 contains 14 residues. The germline V gene encodes CDR1 LGHDT and CDR2 YNNKEL (reference sequence). The CDR3 sequence is CASSLRDREGKAFF. CDR3 in DNA: TGTGCCAGCAGCCTACGGGACAGGGAAGGGAAAGCTTTCTTT.

The rearrangement joins TRBV5-5 to TRBJ2-5, with 7 bases fitting TRBD1. The better agreement between TRBJ2-7 and the DNA end casts doubt on the J call. CDR1 and CDR2 (germline): SGHKS, YYEKEE (reference sequence). CDR3 size: 15 residues. The CDR3 region is CASSFEGQVNHEQYF. The CDR3, as DNA: TGTGCCAGCAGCTTTGAAGGACAGGTTAACCACGAGCAGTACTTC.

This chain links TRBV11-2 with TRBJ2-3; TRBD2 aligns across 12 bases. The germline gives CDR1 SGHAT, CDR2 FQNNGV. The V segment lost 4 bases and the J segment 0 bases; nucleotides outside the gene matches: 5. CDR3 length equals 17 residues. This chain's CDR3 is CASSSRLAGASTDTQYF. CDR3 DNA: TGTGCCAGCAGCTCCCGACTAGCGGGGGCTAGCACAGATACGCAGTATTTT.

The chain combines TRBV20-1 with TRBJ2-1; 9 bases map to TRBD2. The CDR3 length is 14 residues. V shed 5 bases and J 7 bases; nucleotides not matched to a gene: 9. From germline, CDR1 is DFQATT and CDR2 SNEGSKA (reference sequence). The CDR3: CSAVRGGFENEQFF. DNA of the CDR3: TGCAGTGCTGTGCGGGGGGGCTTTGAGAATGAGCAGTTCTTC.

This clonotype occurred many times. CDR3 region: CSAREKGGSGYTF. The CDR3 DNA is TGCAGTGCTAGAGAGAAGGGAGGCTCAGGCTACACCTTC. The chain combines TRBV20-1 with TRBJ1-2; D remains unclear. Trimming stripped 0 bases from V and 8 bases from J, with 13 bases between. Germline V gene data show CDR1 as DFQATT and CDR2 as SNEGSKA (reference sequence). This CDR3 is 13 amino acids long.

This CDR3 reads CAGKGECYEQYF. The CDR3, as DNA: TGTGCCGGTAAAGGAGAGTGCTACGAGCAGTACTTC. The V call is TRBV2, the J call TRBJ2-7; D gene ambiguous. Germline V CDR1 and CDR2: SNHLY, FYNNEI. V shed 11 bases and J shed 3 bases, with 14 bases lying between them. The CDR3 has 12 amino acids.

The table lists this clonotype with many counts. The V gene is TRBV4-1, the J gene TRBJ2-5, with D possibly matching TRBD1 (6 bases). The CDR3 is 12 residues long. In germline, CDR1 is MGHRA, CDR2 YSYEKL. V lost 4 bases to trimming and J lost 4 bases, with 7 bases between them. In DNA, the CDR3 is TGCGCCAGCAGCCTCAGGGGAGAGACCCAGTACTTC. Amino acid sequence: CASSLRGETQYF.